This T cell receptor beta chain is from a study of blood T cell repertoires in COVID-19. Study-level background: Researchers got acute and convalescent COVID-19 samples from the United States, Italy and Spain. PBMCs, B-cell-depleted T cells, or T cells were the source of the cDNA or gDNA that made up the material.

V trimming: 4 bases; J trimming: 7 bases; junction bases outside the gene matches: 12. Germline values: CDR1 MDHEN, CDR2 SYDVKM. The CDR3 contains 16 residues. Profiling relied on immunoSEQ multiplex PCR, and the TCRdb table lists in-frame clones only, not all of them. The sample has approximately 150,000 clones, roughly 90% seen once; the top ten hold roughly 2.1%. The gene calls are TRBV28 and TRBJ1-2; 10 bases match TRBD1. The TCR originated in an older man with active COVID-19. Sequencing was performed on peripheral blood. The CDR3 is CASSSPGQGLFSGYTF. The CDR3 DNA sequence: TGTGCCAGCAGTTCACCGGGACAGGGGTTGTTCTCTGGCTACACCTTC.